The clone carrying this TCR beta chain was seen a single time. Profiling relied on immunoSEQ multiplex PCR, and the TCRdb table lists in-frame clones only, not all of them. The data hold some 25,000 clones, with 86% observed a single time. The data belong to a study of PD-L1 blockade in urothelial cancer. In the study overall: Patients began atezolizumab, 1,200 mg intravenously every 3 weeks, in about 2014. Blood samples had a median of 141,255 T cells.

The V end was cut by 5 bases, the J end by 3 bases, with 17 bases between. Per the germline V gene, CDR1 is MGHDK and CDR2 is SYGVNS. The CDR3 is 15 amino acids. V is TRBV25-1 and J is TRBJ2-7; the D gene is possibly TRBD1 (5 bases). The TCR was taken from a man in his fifties or sixties with urothelial cancer. The sequenced sample was PBMCs, obtained around atezolizumab (anti-PD-L1) treatment. CDR3 protein: CASSPPTVIHYEQYF. The CDR3 nucleotides are TGTGCCAGCAGTCCCCCGACAGTAATCCACTACGAGCAGTACTTC.